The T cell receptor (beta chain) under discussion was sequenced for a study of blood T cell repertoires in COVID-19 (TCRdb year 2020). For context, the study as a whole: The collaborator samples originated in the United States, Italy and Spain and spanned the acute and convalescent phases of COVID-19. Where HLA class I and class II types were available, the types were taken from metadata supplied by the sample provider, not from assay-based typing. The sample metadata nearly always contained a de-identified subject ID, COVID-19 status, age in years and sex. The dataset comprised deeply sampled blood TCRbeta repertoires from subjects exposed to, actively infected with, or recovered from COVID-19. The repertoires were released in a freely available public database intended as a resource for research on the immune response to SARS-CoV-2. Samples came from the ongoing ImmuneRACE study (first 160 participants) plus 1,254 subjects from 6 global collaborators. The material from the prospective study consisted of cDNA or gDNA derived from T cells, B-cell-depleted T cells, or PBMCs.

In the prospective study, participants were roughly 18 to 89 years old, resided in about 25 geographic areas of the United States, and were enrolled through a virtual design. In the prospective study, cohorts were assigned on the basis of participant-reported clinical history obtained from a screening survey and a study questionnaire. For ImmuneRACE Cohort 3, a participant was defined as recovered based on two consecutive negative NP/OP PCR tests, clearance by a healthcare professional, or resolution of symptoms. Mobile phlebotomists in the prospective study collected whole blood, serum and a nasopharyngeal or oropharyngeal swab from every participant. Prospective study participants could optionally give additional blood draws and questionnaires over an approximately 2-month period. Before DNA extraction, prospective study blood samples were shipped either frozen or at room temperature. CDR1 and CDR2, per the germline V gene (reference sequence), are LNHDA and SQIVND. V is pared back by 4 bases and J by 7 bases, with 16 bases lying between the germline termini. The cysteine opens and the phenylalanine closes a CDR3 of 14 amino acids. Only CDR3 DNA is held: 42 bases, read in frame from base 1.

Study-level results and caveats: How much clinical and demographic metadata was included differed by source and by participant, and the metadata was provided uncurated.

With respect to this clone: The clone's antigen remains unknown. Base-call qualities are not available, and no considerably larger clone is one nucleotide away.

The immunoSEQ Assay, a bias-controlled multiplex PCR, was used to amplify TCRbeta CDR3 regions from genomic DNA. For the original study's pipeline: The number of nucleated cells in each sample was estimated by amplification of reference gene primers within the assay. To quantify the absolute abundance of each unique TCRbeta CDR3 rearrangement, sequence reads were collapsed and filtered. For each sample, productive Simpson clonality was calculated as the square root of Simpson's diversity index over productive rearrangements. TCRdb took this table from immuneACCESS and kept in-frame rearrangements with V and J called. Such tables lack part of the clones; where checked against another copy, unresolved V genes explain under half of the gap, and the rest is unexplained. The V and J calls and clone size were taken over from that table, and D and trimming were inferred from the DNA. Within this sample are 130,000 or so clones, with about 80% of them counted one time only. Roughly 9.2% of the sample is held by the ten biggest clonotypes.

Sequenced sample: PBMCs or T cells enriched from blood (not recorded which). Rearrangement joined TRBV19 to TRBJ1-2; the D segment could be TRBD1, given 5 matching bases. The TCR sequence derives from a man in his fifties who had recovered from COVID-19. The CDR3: CASSRGPQGSGYTF. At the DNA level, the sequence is TGTGCCAGTAGTAGGGGTCCGCAGGGTTCTGGCTACACCTTC. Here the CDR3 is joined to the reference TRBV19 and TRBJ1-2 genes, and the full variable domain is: DGGITQSPKYLFRKEGQNVTLSCEQNLNHDAMYWYRQDPGQGLRLIYYSQIVNDFQKGDIAEGYSVSREKKESFPLTVTSAQKNPTAFYLCASSRGPQGSGYTFGSGTRLTVV.